The 3 T cell receptor beta chains given below trace back to one sample, sequenced in a study of blood T cell repertoires in COVID-19. The repertoire was sequenced with immunoSEQ multiplex PCR; TCRdb's copy has only in-frame clones and lacks some. The sample holds about 26,000 clones; 82% are singletons and the top ten take roughly a third. The specimen sequenced was peripheral blood. The receptor set was obtained from a human donor in a cohort sampled during active COVID-19.

This clone has just a few counts. This chain connects TRBV4-3 to TRBJ2-2, with 9 positions matching TRBD2. Germline loops: CDR1 LGHNA, CDR2 YSLEER. The V gene end was trimmed by 1 base and the J gene end by 2 bases; junction bases not matched to a gene: 2. This CDR3 region has 16 residues. In DNA form, the CDR3 reads TGCGCCAGCAGCCAAGTAGCGGGGGCCAACACCGGGGAGCTGTTTTTT. Encoded protein: CASSQVAGANTGELFF.

The count of this clone is one. The chain recombines TRBV7-2 with TRBJ1-5; 12 bases fit TRBD1. V gave up 5 bases and J gave up 6 bases; unmatched junction bases: 5. The CDR3 is made up of 15 amino acids. Germline V CDR1 and CDR2: SGHTA, FQGNSA. The CDR3 DNA reads TGTGCCAGCAGCCGGGACAGGGGGCTAGGTCAGCCCCAGCATTTT. It yields the protein CASSRDRGLGQPQHF.

V is TRBV11-3 and J is TRBJ1-5; D ambiguous. V gave up 0 bases and J gave up 1 base, with 13 bases separating them. The length of the CDR3 is 17 residues. Per germline, CDR1 SGHNT and CDR2 YENEEA. CDR3 DNA sequence: TGTGCCAGCAGCTTAGATATCCCGGTTGCAAGCAATCAGCCCCAGCATTTT. The encoded protein is CASSLDIPVASNQPQHF.